The 19 T cell receptor beta chains below all came from one sample that was sequenced in a study of blood T cell repertoires in COVID-19. Method: immunoSEQ multiplex PCR; TCRdb's copy keeps in-frame clones and lacks some. Altogether some 270,000 clones are present, more than 80% being singletons, with the ten largest covering about 4%. Sequenced input: PBMCs or T cells enriched from blood (not recorded which). All receptors derive from a woman in her twenties or thirties with acute COVID-19.

The chain is built from TRBV5-4 and TRBJ1-1, with D unclear. Germline V gives CDR1 SGHNT, CDR2 YYREEE (reference sequence). V lost 0 bases and J lost 8, with 8 bases in between. This CDR3 has 12 residues. The CDR3 DNA reads as TGTGCCAGCAGCTTGGCGGGAGGAGAAGCTTTCTTT. Translation: CASSLAGGEAFF. Full variable domain (rest looked up from reference TRBV5-4 and TRBJ1-1): ETGVTQSPTHLIKTRGQQVTLRCSSQSGHNTVSWYQQALGQGPQFIFQYYREEENGRGNFPPRFSGLQFPNYSSELNVNALELDDSALYLCASSLAGGEAFFGQGTRLTVV.

The chain carries TRBV6-2 or TRBV6-3 and TRBJ2-1, with D possibly TRBD1 on 6 matching bases. V shed 2 bases and J shed 5 bases, with 13 bases lying between them. The CDR3 length is 15 residues. The V gene's germline CDR1 is MNHEY and CDR2 SVGEGT. CDR3 coding DNA: TGTGCCAGCAGTTACCCGGCAGGGGTCCACAATGAGCAGTTCTTC. Translated: CASSYPAGVHNEQFF.

This chain joins TRBV28 and TRBJ2-7; D unresolved. The CDR3 runs 11 residues. The germline V gene has CDR1 MDHEN and CDR2 SYDVKM. V was pared by 5 bases and J by 5 bases, with 7 bases between. CDR3 amino acids: CASSNFDEQYF. In nucleotides, the CDR3 is TGTGCCAGCAGTAATTTCGACGAGCAGTACTTC.

The V call is TRBV29-1, the J call TRBJ2-2; D is undetermined. The length of the CDR3 is 13 residues. Germline CDR1 reads SQVTM; CDR2 reads ANQGSEA. The V end was cut by 7 bases, the J end by 1 base, with 10 bases between. The CDR3 bases are TGCAGCGGAACCGTAGAGAACACCGGGGAGCTGTTTTTT. Translated, it gives CSGTVENTGELFF.

The chain employs TRBV3-1 (or the pseudogene TRBV3-2) and TRBJ1-1; D gene ambiguous. The germline V and J ends were trimmed by 8 bases and 1 base, with 14 bases remaining between them. This CDR3 has 14 amino acids. Germline CDR1 reads LGHDT; CDR2 reads YNNKEL (reference sequence). CDR3 DNA sequence: TGTGCCAGCGACTCTGGGTTGGGGAACACTGAAGCTTTCTTT. Protein: CASDSGLGNTEAFF.

The chain is built from TRBV28 and TRBJ2-7; 8 bases are a match to TRBD2. Germline V gene sequence: CDR1 MDHEN, CDR2 SYDVKM. The ends lost 4 bases at V and 0 bases at J; junction bases unmatched: 5. The CDR3 consists of 15 residues. In DNA form, the CDR3 reads TGTGCCAGCAGTTCTCCCGGGACTAGCTCCTACGAGCAGTACTTC. The encoded protein is CASSSPGTSSYEQYF. Using reference TRBV28 and TRBJ2-7 for the parts outside the CDR3, the full variable domain is DVKVTQSSRYLVKRTGEKVFLECVQDMDHENMFWYRQDPGLGLRLIYFSYDVKMKEKGDIPEGYSVSREKKERFSLILESASTNQTSMYLCASSSPGTSSYEQYFGPGTRLTVT.

V usage is TRBV10-3 and J usage is TRBJ2-1; 8 positions agree with TRBD2. CDR1 is ENHRY, CDR2 SYGVKD, per germline. The trim removed 0 bases at V and 9 bases at J, leaving 7 bases unmatched. The CDR3 has 15 residues. This CDR3 is CAISESGGRLVEQFF. The CDR3 DNA reads as TGTGCCATCAGTGAGTCTGGCGGGAGGTTGGTTGAGCAGTTCTTC.

V is TRBV19 and J is TRBJ1-5; TRBD1 might be the D (6 bases). The CDR3 totals 16 residues. Between the trimmed V and J ends, which lost 7 bases and 0 bases, there was a span of 16 bases. Germline CDR1 reads LNHDA; CDR2 reads SQIVND (reference sequence). The CDR3 sequence is CASTDLGTFSNQPQHF. CDR3 bases: TGTGCCAGTACCGACCTAGGGACATTTAGCAATCAGCCCCAGCATTTT.

Turning to this clone: The junction differs from germline at one of its ends, possibly a read error. This chain links TRBV6-2 or TRBV6-3 with TRBJ2-7, with 7 bases that match TRBD2. Germline assignment: CDR1 MNHEY and CDR2 SVGEGT. The CDR3 sequence is 12 residues long. The chain's CDR3 is CASSYSAGTKHF. The CDR3 DNA reads as TGTGCCAGCAGTTACTCGGCGGGGACTAAGCACTTC.

This sequence joins TRBV7-9 and TRBJ1-2; weak D call: TRBD1 (5 bases). The V end lost 1 base, the J end lost 4 bases, and 13 bases lay between the germline ends. The CDR3 runs 15 residues. Germline V lookup: CDR1 SEHNR, CDR2 FQNEAQ (reference sequence). The CDR3 DNA sequence: TGTGCCAGCAGCTTAGAGGTAGGGGAAGTCTATGGCTACACCTTC. Translated, it gives CASSLEVGEVYGYTF.

CDR3 coding DNA: TGTGCCAGCTCACCGAACCTAGCGGGAGGGTCCTACAATGAGCAGTTCTTC. This translates into CASSPNLAGGSYNEQFF. The chain carries TRBV18 and TRBJ2-1; 12 bases fit TRBD2. The CDR3 totals 17 residues. V was clipped by 3 bases and J by 1 base; unmatched bases: 4. Germline lookup yields CDR1 KGHSH and CDR2 LQKENI.

Only a few counts were recorded for this clone. This chain connects TRBV7-2 to TRBJ2-2; D gene unclear. Trimming shortened V by 3 bases and J by 5 bases, and 7 bases separated the two germline ends. The CDR3 sequence is 13 residues long. CDR1 is SGHTA, CDR2 FQGNSA, per germline. The CDR3 DNA is TGTGCCAGCAGCTTTTCCGGGACCGGGGAGCTGTTTTTT. Translating it yields CASSFSGTGELFF.

The V call is TRBV3-1 (or the pseudogene TRBV3-2), the J call TRBJ2-1; 9 bases line up with TRBD2. Germline CDR1 and CDR2: LGHDT and YNNKEL (reference sequence). After removal of 7 bases from V and 8 bases from J, the junction contained 6 bases not matched to a gene. The CDR3 is 13 residues long. The CDR3 nucleotides read TGTGCCAGCATAGGGCGGGAGGGCCATGAGCAGTTCTTC. Its translation: CASIGREGHEQFF.

The chain uses TRBV5-1 and TRBJ2-2; D might be TRBD2 (5 bases). The germline V and J ends were trimmed by 2 bases and 6 bases, with 17 bases remaining between them. The CDR3 loop spans 16 amino acids. Germline V gene lookup returns CDR1 SGHRS and CDR2 YFSETQ. The CDR3 bases are TGCGCCAGCAGCTTTTCGGCAGGAGGTCCCGCCGGGGAGCTGTTTTTT. It specifies CASSFSAGGPAGELFF.

The V gene is TRBV2, the J gene TRBJ1-5; unclear D gene. Germline CDR1 is SNHLY and CDR2 is FYNNEI. Trimming left V 2 bases short and J 0 bases short, with 11 bases between. There are 16 residues in the CDR3. This CDR3 is CASSERLSYSNQPQHF. DNA of the CDR3: TGTGCCAGCAGTGAAAGGCTTAGCTATAGCAATCAGCCCCAGCATTTT.

The chain links TRBV7-9 to TRBJ1-2; maybe TRBD1 (5 bases). The CDR3 consists of 15 residues. From germline, CDR1 is SEHNR and CDR2 FQNEAQ (reference sequence). Trimming stripped 2 bases from V and 2 bases from J, with 12 bases between. In nucleotides, the CDR3 is TGTGCCAGCAGCTTATCGGACACCGGGAACTATGGCTACACCTTC. Protein: CASSLSDTGNYGYTF. Full variable domain (rest looked up from reference TRBV7-9 and TRBJ1-2): DTGVSQNPRHKITKRGQNVTFRCDPISEHNRLYWYRQTLGQGPEFLTYFQNEAQLEKSRLLSDRFSAERPKGSFSTLEIQRTEQGDSAMYLCASSLSDTGNYGYTFGSGTRLTVV.

This chain joins TRBV7-9 and TRBJ2-2; 9 bases map to TRBD2. The CDR3 consists of 16 residues. CDR1 is SEHNR, CDR2 FQNEAQ, per germline (reference sequence). The V and J ends lost 2 bases and 3 bases, in that order; junction bases with no gene match: 4. CDR3 bases: TGTGCCAGCAGCTTAAGTACTAGCGGGTACACCGGGGAGCTGTTTTTT. As protein: CASSLSTSGYTGELFF.

The chain employs TRBV28 and TRBJ2-7; D is uncertain. Per the germline V gene, CDR1 is MDHEN and CDR2 is SYDVKM. This CDR3 is built from 11 residues. Trimming cost V 2 bases and J 5 bases, with 4 bases left between them. The CDR3 protein is CASSLLHEQYF. CDR3 coding DNA: TGTGCCAGCAGTTTACTCCACGAGCAGTACTTC.

The rearrangement joins TRBV19 to TRBJ2-4, with 11 nucleotides matching TRBD2. The CDR3 has 15 residues. Trimming took 10 bases from V and 12 from J; bases not matched to a gene: 17. Germline values: CDR1 LNHDA, CDR2 SQIVND (reference sequence). CDR3 sequence (DNA): TGTGCCACCCTCCCCTCATGGCTAGCGGGAGGACCTCAGTACTTC. Translating it yields CATLPSWLAGGPQYF.